The present entry profiles one T cell receptor (beta chain) with its context. There is no known antigen for this receptor. The input lacks base qualities; no much larger clone sits a single base away. The sample has other DNA sequences that encode this CDR3 too. This sample is part of a study of shared clonotypes between healthy human individuals (dated by TCRdb to 2019 to 2021). With regard to the full study: A few men and two women, aged 18 to 49 years, made up the cohort. For each donor, CD4 naive and CD4 memory were each given three plates, CD8 naive was given two plates, and CD8 memory was given one plate. Blood TCR repertoires of about 5 healthy adults were deeply sequenced to estimate repertoire size and the extent of clonotype sharing between individuals. Different laboratories and diverse techniques were used to prepare libraries and sequence TCR repertoires, to increase sequencing depth and limit assay-specific biases. Per donor, leukapheresis produced somewhere between about 0.9 and 9.5 billion PBMCs.

Paper-wide results and their limitations: Across four donors, 5% to 6% of naive CD4, roughly 3.5% of naive CD8, under 2.5% of memory CD4, and approximately 0.42% of memory CD8 clonotypes were shared. Pairwise subsampling indicated that sequencing depth was expected to affect the degree of clonotype sharing among donors. Sampling was restricted to blood, and TCR repertoires in tissues likely differ from the TCR repertoires found in blood. Even with the large sequencing depth, rarefaction of the sorted-subset datasets indicated that sequencing was incomplete. Clonotypes shared by all four sorted-subset donors showed higher generation probabilities than non-shared clonotypes. Larger estimated clonotype richness was generally found for naive subsets than for memory subsets. Because the study included only a small number of donors, the genetic and exposure-history diversity represented was limited.

Donors were healthy HIV-negative adults with no recently reported acute infections or vaccinations. Every donor was a Caucasian adult living in Nashville, Tennessee, USA. CD4+ T cells were enriched through magnetic negative selection, after which naive cells were positively selected on CD45RA and the remaining negative fraction served as the memory subset. After blood collection by leukapheresis, PBMCs were isolated using Ficoll-Histopaque density gradient centrifugation and then cryopreserved in the vapor phase of liquid nitrogen. Analytical flow cytometry was used to check the purity and quantity of each magnetically sorted T cell population. From each sorted fraction, genomic DNA was isolated and quantified by UV absorbance on a Nanodrop 2000c. For CDR1 and CDR2, the germline V gene (reference sequence) lists SGHAT and FQDESV. V is shortened by 0 bases, J by 3 bases, and the region joining them spans 5 bases. Taken from cysteine to phenylalanine, the CDR3 has 13 residues. Just CDR3 DNA is preserved here, 39 bases in frame from base 1.

Using the deep immunoSEQ assay, multiplex PCR amplified TCR CDR3 regions from genomic DNA. Genomic DNA extracted from each cell subset was distributed evenly over all wells of several immunoSEQ 96-well plates, and each plate served as one replicate. For sorted subsets, each replicate PCR was loaded with approximately 0.2 ug genomic DNA, equivalent to 25,000 to 35,000 T cell genomes. Purified libraries were quantified with a Qubit 3.0 fluorometer, sized on a Bioanalyzer 2100, and re-quantified with the KAPA Library Quantification kit. Every immunoSEQ 96-well plate was sequenced on a dedicated single-read 150-cycle Illumina NextSeq 550 flow cell. Turning to the authors' computational methods: The immunoSEQ output contained only junctional sequences without quality scores, so filtering could not match that applied to full-length reads. Sequences were annotated with PyIR, a Python wrapper for IgBLAST v1.9, using IMGT germline references to assign V/J genes and CDR3. Any read was removed if the V/J assignment was weak (E-value above 1e-6), the CDR3 was missing, or the read contained stop codons, out-of-frame junctions, or ambiguous translated residues. A V3J clonotype was defined by an identical inferred V gene, J gene, and CDR3 amino acid sequence. Percentage overlap between repertoires was computed as shared unique clonotypes divided by the size of the smaller repertoire. Richness of each repertoire was evaluated using RTK rarefaction, the Chao1 estimator, and Recon v2.1 estimates of unobserved clonotypes. OLGA was used to compute generation probabilities for all TCRbeta clonotypes that the gDNA method yielded from four donors. This immuneACCESS table, as held by TCRdb, lists in-frame sequences with V and J called but not all clones. Of the missing ones, under half trace to an unresolved V gene in checked studies; the others have no known cause. D and trimming were read from the DNA, whereas the V and J calls and clone size are those reported in that table. The sample table contains around 2.5 million clones; only one count was recorded for approximately 93% of them. The top ten clonotypes cover approximately 0.36% of the sample.

Material: naive CD4+ T cells from PBMCs. The cell subset or site label corresponds to: CD45RA+ positively selected. The chain was built from TRBV11-1 and TRBJ2-5; TRBD1 is possibly the D segment (5 matching bases). This receptor was identified in a young man in good health. Some clones in this sample may be carry-over from other donors' samples. The CDR3 reads CASSLAREETQYF. The sequenced DNA is TGTGCCAGCAGCTTAGCCAGGGAAGAGACCCAGTACTTC.